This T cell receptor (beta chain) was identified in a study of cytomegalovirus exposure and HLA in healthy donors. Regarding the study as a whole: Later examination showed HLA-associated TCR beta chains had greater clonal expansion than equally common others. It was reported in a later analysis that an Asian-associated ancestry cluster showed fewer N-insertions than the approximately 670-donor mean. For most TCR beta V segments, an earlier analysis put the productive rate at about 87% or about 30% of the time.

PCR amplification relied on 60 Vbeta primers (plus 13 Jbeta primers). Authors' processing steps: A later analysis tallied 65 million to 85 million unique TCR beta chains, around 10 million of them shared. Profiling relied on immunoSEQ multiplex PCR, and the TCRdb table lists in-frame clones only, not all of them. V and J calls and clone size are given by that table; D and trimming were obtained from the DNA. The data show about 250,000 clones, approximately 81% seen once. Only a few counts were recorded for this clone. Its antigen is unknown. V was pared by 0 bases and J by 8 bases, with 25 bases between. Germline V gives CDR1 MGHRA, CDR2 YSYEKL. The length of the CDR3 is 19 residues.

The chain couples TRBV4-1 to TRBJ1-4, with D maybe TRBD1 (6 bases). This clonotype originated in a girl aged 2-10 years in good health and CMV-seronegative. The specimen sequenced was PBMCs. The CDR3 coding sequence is TGCGCCAGCAGCCAAGAAGGTGGTACAGGGAGAGTTGGGAACGAAAAACTGTTTTTT. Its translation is CASSQEGGTGRVGNEKLFF.